This T cell receptor (beta chain) was profiled in a study of T-cell memory formation after mild COVID-19. General study results and limits: Chiefly within CM and EM were the contracting CD4+ clones; CD8+ ones were within EMRA. Some clones that responded were present in memory (sampled pre-infection), which suggests cross-reactive memory joined.

This clonotype was observed a handful of times. Antigen: not known. With constant-segment primers, 5'RACE yielded cDNA libraries of TCR alpha and TCR beta that carried sample barcodes and UMIs. MiXCR, run by TCRdb on the 5' RACE reads, gives a single entry per CDR3 protein. The profile shows about 200,000 distinct CDR3 sequences, roughly 10% of them singletons. Sequencing input: PBMCs or a T cell subset sorted from them (not recorded which). This sequence originates from a man between 18 and 35 years old who had mild COVID-19 (a few samples of this study predate the infection). Cell type and time point are not known.

DNA of the CDR3: TGTGCCAGCAGTTACTCGACAGGGTATGGGGCCAACGTCCTGACTTTC. Encoded protein: CASSYSTGYGANVLTF. This chain joins TRBV6-5 and TRBJ2-6; TRBD1 matches 7 bases. CDR1 and CDR2 from the germline V gene are MNHEY and SVGAGI. Trimming at V came to 0 bases and at J to 3 bases, leaving 2 bases not matched to a gene. The CDR3 loop spans 16 amino acids.